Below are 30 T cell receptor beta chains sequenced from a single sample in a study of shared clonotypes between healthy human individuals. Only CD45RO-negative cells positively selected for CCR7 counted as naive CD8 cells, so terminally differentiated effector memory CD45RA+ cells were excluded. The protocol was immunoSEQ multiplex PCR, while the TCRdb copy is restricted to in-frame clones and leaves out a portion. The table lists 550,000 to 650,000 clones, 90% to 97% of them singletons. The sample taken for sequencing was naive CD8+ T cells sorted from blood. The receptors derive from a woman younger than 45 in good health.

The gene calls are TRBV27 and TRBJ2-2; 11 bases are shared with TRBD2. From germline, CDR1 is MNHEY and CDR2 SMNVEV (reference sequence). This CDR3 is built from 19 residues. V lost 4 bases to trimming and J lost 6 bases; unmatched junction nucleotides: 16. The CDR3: CASSSYGTSGKHRAGELFF. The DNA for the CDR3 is TGTGCCAGCAGTTCCTATGGGACTAGCGGAAAGCATAGGGCCGGGGAGCTGTTTTTT.

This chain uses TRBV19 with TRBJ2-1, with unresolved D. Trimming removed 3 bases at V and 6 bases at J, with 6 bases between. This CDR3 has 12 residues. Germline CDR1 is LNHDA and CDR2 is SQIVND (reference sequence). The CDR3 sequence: CASSIASNEQFF. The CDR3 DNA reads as TGTGCCAGTAGTATCGCTAGCAATGAGCAGTTCTTC.

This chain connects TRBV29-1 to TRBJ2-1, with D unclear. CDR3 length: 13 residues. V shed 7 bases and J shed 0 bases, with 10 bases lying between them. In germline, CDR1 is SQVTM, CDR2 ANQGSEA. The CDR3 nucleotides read TGCAGCGAAACCACGAGCTCCTACAATGAGCAGTTCTTC. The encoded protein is CSETTSSYNEQFF.

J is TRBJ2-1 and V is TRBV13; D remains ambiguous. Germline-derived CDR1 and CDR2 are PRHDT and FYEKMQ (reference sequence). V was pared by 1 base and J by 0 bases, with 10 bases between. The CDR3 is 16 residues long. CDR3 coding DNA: TGTGCCAGCAGCTTAGCCGGCACCAGCTCCTACAATGAGCAGTTCTTC. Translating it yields CASSLAGTSSYNEQFF.

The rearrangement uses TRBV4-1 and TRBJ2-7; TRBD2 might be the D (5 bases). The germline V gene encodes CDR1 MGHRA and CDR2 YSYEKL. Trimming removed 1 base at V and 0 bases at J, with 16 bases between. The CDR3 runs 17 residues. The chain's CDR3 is CASSQGEEGPPSYEQYF. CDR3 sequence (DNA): TGCGCCAGCAGCCAAGGGGAAGAGGGCCCCCCCTCCTACGAGCAGTACTTC.

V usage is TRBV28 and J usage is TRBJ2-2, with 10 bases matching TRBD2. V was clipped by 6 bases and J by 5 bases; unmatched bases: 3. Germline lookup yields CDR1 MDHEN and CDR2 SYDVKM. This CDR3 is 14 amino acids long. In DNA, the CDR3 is TGTGCCAGCAGAGGACTAGCGGATACCGGGGAGCTGTTTTTT. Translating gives CASRGLADTGELFF.

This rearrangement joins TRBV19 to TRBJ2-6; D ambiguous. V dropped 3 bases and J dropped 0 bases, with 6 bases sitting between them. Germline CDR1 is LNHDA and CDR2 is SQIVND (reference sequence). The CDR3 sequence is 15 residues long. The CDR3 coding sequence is TGTGCCAGTAGTATTTTTGACTCTGGGGCCAACGTCCTGACTTTC. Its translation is CASSIFDSGANVLTF. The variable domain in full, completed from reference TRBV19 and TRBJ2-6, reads DGGITQSPKYLFRKEGQNVTLSCEQNLNHDAMYWYRQDPGQGLRLIYYSQIVNDFQKGDIAEGYSVSREKKESFPLTVTSAQKNPTAFYLCASSIFDSGANVLTFGAGSRLTVL.

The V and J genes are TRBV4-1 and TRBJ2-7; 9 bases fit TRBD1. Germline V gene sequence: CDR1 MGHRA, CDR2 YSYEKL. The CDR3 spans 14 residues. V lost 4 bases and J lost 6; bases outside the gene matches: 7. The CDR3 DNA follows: TGCGCCAGCAGCCGTCGGGACAGGGAGGGCGAGCAGTACTTC. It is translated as CASSRRDREGEQYF.

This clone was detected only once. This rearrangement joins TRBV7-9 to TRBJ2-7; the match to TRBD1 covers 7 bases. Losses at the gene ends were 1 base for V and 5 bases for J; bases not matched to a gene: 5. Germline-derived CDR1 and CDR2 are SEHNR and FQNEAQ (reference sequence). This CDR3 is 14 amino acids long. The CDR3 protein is CASSLVRGQHEQYF. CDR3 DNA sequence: TGTGCCAGCAGCTTAGTCAGGGGACAGCACGAGCAGTACTTC.

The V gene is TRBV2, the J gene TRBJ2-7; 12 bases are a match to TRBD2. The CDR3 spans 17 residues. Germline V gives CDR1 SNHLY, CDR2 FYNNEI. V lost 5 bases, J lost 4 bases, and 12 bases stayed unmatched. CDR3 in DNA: TGTGCCAGCAGTACTAGACTAGCGGGAGCTATAGCTTACGAGCAGTACTTC. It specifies CASSTRLAGAIAYEQYF.

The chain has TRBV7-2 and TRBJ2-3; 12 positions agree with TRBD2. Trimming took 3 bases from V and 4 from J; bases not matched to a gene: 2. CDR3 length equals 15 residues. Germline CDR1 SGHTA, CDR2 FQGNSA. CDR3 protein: CASSFLAGGPDTQYF. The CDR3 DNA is TGTGCCAGCAGCTTCCTAGCGGGAGGGCCAGATACGCAGTATTTT.

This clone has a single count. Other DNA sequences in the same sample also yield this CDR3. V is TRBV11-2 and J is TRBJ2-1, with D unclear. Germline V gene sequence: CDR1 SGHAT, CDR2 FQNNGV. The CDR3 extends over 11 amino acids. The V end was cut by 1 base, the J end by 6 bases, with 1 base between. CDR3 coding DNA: TGTGCCAGCAGCTTAGGCAATGAGCAGTTCTTC. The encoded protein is CASSLGNEQFF.

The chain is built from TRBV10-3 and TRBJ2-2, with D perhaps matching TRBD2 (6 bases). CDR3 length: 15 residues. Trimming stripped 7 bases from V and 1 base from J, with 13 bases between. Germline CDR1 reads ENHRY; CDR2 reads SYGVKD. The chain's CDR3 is CAINPGGGNTGELFF. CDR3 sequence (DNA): TGTGCCATCAACCCCGGGGGAGGGAACACCGGGGAGCTGTTTTTT.

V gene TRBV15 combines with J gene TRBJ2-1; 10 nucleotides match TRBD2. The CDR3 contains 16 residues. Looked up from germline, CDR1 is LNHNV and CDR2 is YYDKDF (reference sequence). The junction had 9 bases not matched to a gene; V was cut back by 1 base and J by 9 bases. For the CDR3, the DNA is TGTGCCACCAGCAGAGGTTTGCTAGCGGGAGATGGTGAGCAGTTCTTC. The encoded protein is CATSRGLLAGDGEQFF.

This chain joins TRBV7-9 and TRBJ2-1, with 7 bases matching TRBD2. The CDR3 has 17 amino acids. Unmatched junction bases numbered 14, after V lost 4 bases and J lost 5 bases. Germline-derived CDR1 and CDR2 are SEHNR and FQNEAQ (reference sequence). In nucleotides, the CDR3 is TGTGCCAGCAGCTCCAGCAGGGCGGGAGTCCACAACAATGAGCAGTTCTTC. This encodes CASSSSRAGVHNNEQFF.

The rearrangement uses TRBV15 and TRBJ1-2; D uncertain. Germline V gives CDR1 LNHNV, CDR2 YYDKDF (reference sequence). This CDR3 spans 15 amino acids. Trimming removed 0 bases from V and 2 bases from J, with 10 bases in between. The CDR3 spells CATSRDVGWNYGYTF. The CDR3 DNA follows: TGTGCCACCAGCAGAGATGTTGGATGGAACTATGGCTACACCTTC.

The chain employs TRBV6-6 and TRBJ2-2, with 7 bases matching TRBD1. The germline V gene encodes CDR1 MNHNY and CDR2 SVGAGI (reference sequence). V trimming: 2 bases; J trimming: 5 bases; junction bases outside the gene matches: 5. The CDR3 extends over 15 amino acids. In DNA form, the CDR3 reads TGTGCCAGCAGTTACGGACAGGAATGGACCGGGGAGCTGTTTTTT. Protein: CASSYGQEWTGELFF.

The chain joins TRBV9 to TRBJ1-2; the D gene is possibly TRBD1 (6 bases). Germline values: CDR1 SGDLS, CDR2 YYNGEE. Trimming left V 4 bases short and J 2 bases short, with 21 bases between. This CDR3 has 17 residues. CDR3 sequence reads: CASSIFNRVGENYGYTF. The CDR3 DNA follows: TGTGCCAGCAGCATATTCAACAGGGTCGGGGAGAACTATGGCTACACCTTC.

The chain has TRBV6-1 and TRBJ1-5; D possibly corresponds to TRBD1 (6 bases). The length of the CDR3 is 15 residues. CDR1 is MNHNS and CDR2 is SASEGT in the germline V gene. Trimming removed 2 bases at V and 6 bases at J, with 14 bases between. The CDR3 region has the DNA TGTGCCAGCAGTGAACGGGGGGGGCCGGGTCAGCCCCAGCATTTT. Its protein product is CASSERGGPGQPQHF.

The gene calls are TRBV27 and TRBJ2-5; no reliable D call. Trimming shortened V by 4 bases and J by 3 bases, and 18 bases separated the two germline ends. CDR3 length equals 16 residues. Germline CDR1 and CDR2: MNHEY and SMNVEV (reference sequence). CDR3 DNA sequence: TGTGCCAGCAGTTCTCGGCCCTACAGTAAAAAAGAGACCCAGTACTTC. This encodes CASSSRPYSKKETQYF.

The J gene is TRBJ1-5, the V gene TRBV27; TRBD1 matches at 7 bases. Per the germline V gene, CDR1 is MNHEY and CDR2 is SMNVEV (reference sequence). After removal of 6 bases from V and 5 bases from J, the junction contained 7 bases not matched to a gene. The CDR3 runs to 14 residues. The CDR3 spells CASSPDRVDQPQHF. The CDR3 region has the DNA TGTGCCAGCAGCCCTGACAGGGTCGATCAGCCCCAGCATTTT.

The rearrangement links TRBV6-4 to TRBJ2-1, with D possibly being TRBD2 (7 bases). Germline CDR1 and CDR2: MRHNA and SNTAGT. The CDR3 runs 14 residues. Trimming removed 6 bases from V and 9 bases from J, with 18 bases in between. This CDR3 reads CASSKAGADGEQFF. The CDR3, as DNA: TGTGCCAGCAGCAAGGCGGGGGCCGACGGTGAGCAGTTCTTC.

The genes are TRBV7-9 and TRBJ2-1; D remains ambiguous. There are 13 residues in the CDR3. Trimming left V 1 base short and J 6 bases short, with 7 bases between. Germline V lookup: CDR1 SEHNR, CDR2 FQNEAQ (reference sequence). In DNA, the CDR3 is TGTGCCAGCAGCTTAGGTCGAATCAATGAGCAGTTCTTC. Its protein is CASSLGRINEQFF.

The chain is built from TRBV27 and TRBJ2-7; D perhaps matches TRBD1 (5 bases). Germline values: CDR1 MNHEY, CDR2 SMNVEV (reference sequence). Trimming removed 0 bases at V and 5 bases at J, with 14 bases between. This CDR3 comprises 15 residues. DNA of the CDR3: TGTGCCAGCAGTTTATCGGGGCTAATCGGCGACGAGCAGTACTTC. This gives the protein CASSLSGLIGDEQYF.

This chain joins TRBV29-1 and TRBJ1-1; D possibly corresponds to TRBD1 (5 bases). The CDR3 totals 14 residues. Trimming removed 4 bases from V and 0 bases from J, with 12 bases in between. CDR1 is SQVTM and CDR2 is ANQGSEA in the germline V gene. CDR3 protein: CSVGGALVNTEAFF. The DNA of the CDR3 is TGCAGCGTTGGCGGGGCTTTGGTGAACACTGAAGCTTTCTTT.

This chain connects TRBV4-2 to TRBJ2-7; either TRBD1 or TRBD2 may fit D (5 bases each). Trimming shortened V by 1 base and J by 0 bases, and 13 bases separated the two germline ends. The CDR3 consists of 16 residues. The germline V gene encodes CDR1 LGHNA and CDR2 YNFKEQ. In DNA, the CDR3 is TGTGCCAGCAGCCAAGGATTCCGGGACCCCTCCTACGAGCAGTACTTC. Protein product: CASSQGFRDPSYEQYF.

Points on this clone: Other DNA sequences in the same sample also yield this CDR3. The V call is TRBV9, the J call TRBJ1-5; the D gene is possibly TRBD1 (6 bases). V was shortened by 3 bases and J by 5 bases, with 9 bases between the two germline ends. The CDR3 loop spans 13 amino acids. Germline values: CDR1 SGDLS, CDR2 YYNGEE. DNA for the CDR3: TGTGCCAGCAGCGCCGGACAGTATCAGCCCCAGCATTTT. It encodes CASSAGQYQPQHF.

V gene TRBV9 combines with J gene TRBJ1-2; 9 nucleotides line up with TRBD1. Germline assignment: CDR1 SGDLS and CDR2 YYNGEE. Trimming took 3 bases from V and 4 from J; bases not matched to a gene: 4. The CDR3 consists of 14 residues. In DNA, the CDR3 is TGTGCCAGCAGCGGGAAGGGACAGGGCTATGGCTACACCTTC. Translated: CASSGKGQGYGYTF.

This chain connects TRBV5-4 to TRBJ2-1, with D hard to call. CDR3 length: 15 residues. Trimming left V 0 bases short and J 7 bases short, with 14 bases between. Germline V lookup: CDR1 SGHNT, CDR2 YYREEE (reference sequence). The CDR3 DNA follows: TGTGCCAGCAGCTTGGCCTCGGCGTTCGGTAATGAGCAGTTCTTC. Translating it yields CASSLASAFGNEQFF.

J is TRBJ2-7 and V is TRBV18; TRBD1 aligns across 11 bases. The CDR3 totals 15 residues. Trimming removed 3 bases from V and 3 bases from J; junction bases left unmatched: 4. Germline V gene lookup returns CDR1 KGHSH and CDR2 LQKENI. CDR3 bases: TGTGCCAGCTCACCTCGGGACAGGGGGGACTACGAGCAGTACTTC. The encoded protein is CASSPRDRGDYEQYF.